This entry features one T cell receptor (beta chain) sequence. Its antigen remains unidentified. Obtained from alopecia areata patients were lesional scalp punch biopsies along with peripheral blood. These data originate in a study of CD8+ T cells in alopecia areata. Background on the study: Treatment ran 6 to 18 months, with 6 months of follow-up afterward.

After isolation, RNA underwent reverse transcription to generate cDNA as the sequencing template. Sequencing used immunoSEQ multiplex PCR; TCRdb keeps in-frame clones, though not all of them. The sample contains 200,000 to 250,000 clones, 57% of which appear only once. Whole-study findings and limits: Mice showed TCR sharing more clearly than patients did, possibly owing to HLA. Sequencing of scalp tissue also captures the resident alphabeta T cells of normal skin.

The CDR3 loop spans 12 amino acids. V lost 4 bases, J lost 3 bases, and 6 bases lay in between. Germline-derived CDR1 and CDR2 are SEHNR and FQNEAQ (reference sequence). The sample here was CD4+ T cells sorted from blood, taken at week 0. This sequence originates from a human donor with alopecia areata. The J gene is TRBJ1-1, the V gene TRBV7-9; no clear D gene. CDR3 amino acids: CASSYGDTEAFF. The CDR3 bases are TGTGCCAGCAGCTACGGAGACACTGAAGCTTTCTTT.